The 20 T cell receptor beta chains reported below all come from one sample, sequenced in a study of tumor-infiltrating lymphocytes in primary liver carcinoma. The template, roughly 0.45 ug total RNA, yielded TCR beta cDNA made with a constant-region primer. Sequencing libraries for TCR beta derived from three nested multiplex PCR rounds that used slightly modified ARM-PCR. The first two PCR rounds used TRBV1-TRBV30 forward primers with a C-beta reverse primer, around 10 cycles each. Each CDR3 protein gets one entry after TCRdb re-called the multiplex PCR reads with MiXCR. The sample yields more than 45,000 distinct CDR3 sequences, about 80% seen once. Co-extracting RNA and DNA was done with 20-30 mg of unsorted bulk tissue as input. The sequenced sample consisted of liver tumor tissue from sampling region 3. Subset meaning: tumor region T3, left-lateral pole. All receptors derive from a man aged 35-49 years with primary liver carcinoma and hepatitis B virus infection.

This clonotype was counted ten times or more. This sequence joins TRBV28 and TRBJ1-5; 9 bases are shared with TRBD1. This CDR3 is built from 15 residues. V lost 2 bases, J lost 6 bases, and 5 bases stayed unmatched. Germline lookup yields CDR1 MDHEN and CDR2 SYDVKM. The CDR3 DNA is TGTGCCAGCAGTTTACGGTACAGGGGGCTTCAGCCCCAGCATTTT. It yields the protein CASSLRYRGLQPQHF.

Points on this clonotype: The conserved closing phenylalanine or tryptophan is absent in this CDR3, likely reflecting a read error. V usage is TRBV29-1 and J usage is TRBJ2-7; TRBD1 matches at 7 bases. This CDR3 spans 16 amino acids. The V segment lost 3 bases and the J segment 4 bases; nucleotides outside the gene matches: 15. Germline values: CDR1 SQVTM, CDR2 ANQGSEA. The chain's CDR3 is CSVDLGRQGSGYEQYL. Written as DNA, the CDR3 is TGCAGCGTTGATCTGGGCCGACAGGGATCGGGTTACGAGCAGTACTTA.

Remarks on this clonotype: Relative to the germline gene, one junction end is altered; a read error may explain this. CDR3 sequence (DNA): TGTGTCAGCAGCTCCGGTACCGGGACAGGGGAGGAGGATCAGTACTTC. Encoded protein: CVSSSGTGTGEEDQYF. This chain joins TRBV28 and TRBJ2-7; 10 nucleotides line up with TRBD1. CDR1 is MDHEN, CDR2 SYDVKM, per germline. The CDR3 extends over 16 amino acids.

Points on this clonotype: Just one base apart from a much larger clone, this may be a read error. V gene TRBV25-1 combines with J gene TRBJ2-3, with 7 positions matching TRBD1. CDR3 size: 15 residues. Germline lookup yields CDR1 MGHDK and CDR2 SYGVNS. The CDR3 loop is CAGSEEDRPMDTQYF. The CDR3 DNA reads TGTGCCGGCAGTGAAGAGGACAGGCCCATGGATACGCAGTATTTT.

This clonotype was recorded a few times. The J gene is TRBJ2-5, the V gene TRBV18, with 9 positions matching TRBD1. Germline assignment: CDR1 KGHSH and CDR2 LQKENI. After removal of 5 bases from V and 5 bases from J, the junction contained 9 bases not matched to a gene. CDR3 size: 15 residues. In DNA form, the CDR3 reads TGTGCCAGCTCATCTTGGACAGGGGTCGCGGAGACCCAGTACTTC. Encoded protein: CASSSWTGVAETQYF.

Points on this clonotype: Germline is not matched at one junction end, which may reflect a read error. The V and J genes are TRBV11-2 and TRBJ2-7; perhaps TRBD1 as D (5 bases). The CDR3 runs to 15 residues. Germline-derived CDR1 and CDR2 are SGHAT and FQNNGV. The CDR3: CASSRGSIRAYEQCF. DNA of the CDR3: TGTGCAAGCAGCCGAGGTTCTATCAGGGCTTACGAGCAGTGCTTC.

Turning to this clonotype: A junction end diverges from the germline sequence, so it may reflect a read error. V gene TRBV12-3 or TRBV12-4 combines with J gene TRBJ2-1; 9 bases fit TRBD1. The CDR3 spans 15 residues. This CDR3 is CSSSATGQGFNEQFF. The CDR3 nucleotides are TGTTCCAGCAGTGCGACGGGACAGGGATTCAATGAGCAGTTCTTC.

As for this clonotype: One end of the junction varies from germline; a read error may be responsible. This chain joins TRBV2 and TRBJ2-1; TRBD2 agrees at 9 bases. CDR1 and CDR2 (germline): SNHLY, FYNNEI. The CDR3 length is 19 residues. This chain's CDR3 is CASRELRGGPRSSYNEQFF. CDR3 DNA sequence: TGTGCCAGCCGTGAGTTGCGGGGGGGTCCGAGAAGCTCCTACAATGAGCAGTTCTTC.

J is TRBJ2-7 and V is TRBV28, with no clear D. The CDR3 length is 14 residues. V was shortened by 2 bases and J by 10 bases, with 18 bases between the two germline ends. CDR1 is MDHEN, CDR2 SYDVKM, per germline. Written as DNA, the CDR3 is TGTGCCAGCAGTTTAGCCAGGAGCTCCTACGTACAGTACTTC. This codes for CASSLARSSYVQYF.

On this clonotype itself: At one boundary the junction diverges from the germline segment, which might be a read error. The genes are TRBV5-1 and TRBJ2-3; no clear D. From germline, CDR1 is SGHRS and CDR2 YFSETQ. This CDR3 contains 15 residues. The CDR3 DNA sequence: TGCGCCAGTAGCTGGAGAGGCAGGAGCACAGATACGCAGTATTTT. Its translation: CASSWRGRSTDTQYF.

This clonotype was observed many times. This chain joins TRBV29-1 and TRBJ1-4; TRBD1 might be the D (5 bases). Trimming removed 1 base from V and 7 bases from J, with 13 bases in between. Germline V gene sequence: CDR1 SQVTM, CDR2 ANQGSEA. The CDR3 contains 14 residues. This CDR3 is CSVEVGGRGEKLFF. The CDR3 DNA is TGCAGCGTTGAAGTGGGAGGGAGGGGTGAAAAACTGTTTTTT.

Note on this clonotype: Because it lacks the conserved phenylalanine or tryptophan at the end, this CDR3 is likely a read error. The chain combines TRBV11-2 with TRBJ2-1; D gene unclear. Germline V gene data show CDR1 as SGHAT and CDR2 as FQNNGV. The CDR3 consists of 13 residues. CDR3 nucleotide sequence: TGTGCCAGCGGCTTAAATGATGCCTATAAGCAGTTCTTG. This encodes CASGLNDAYKQFL.

As to this clonotype: The junction shows a germline mismatch at one end, possibly a read error. The CDR3 nucleotides are TGTGCCAGCAGCGACAGGGATAACGACCCGAACACCGGTGAGCCGTTTTTT. It encodes CASSDRDNDPNTGEPFF. The chain carries TRBV6-1 and TRBJ2-2; 7 bases are shared with TRBD1. Germline lookup yields CDR1 MNHNS and CDR2 SASEGT. This CDR3 comprises 17 residues.

Comments on this clonotype: The CDR3 does not close with the conserved phenylalanine or tryptophan, likely indicating a read error. The chain combines TRBV4-2 with TRBJ1-2; D is undetermined. Germline V CDR1 and CDR2: LGHNA, YNFKEQ. This CDR3 spans 12 amino acids. V gave up 1 base and J gave up 7 bases, with 7 bases separating them. The CDR3 protein is CASSQGTGGYTL. The CDR3 nucleotides read TGTGCCAGCAGCCAAGGTACGGGTGGCTACACCCTC.

As for this clonotype: A much larger clone lies a single base off, so this may be a read error. The chain has TRBV5-1 and TRBJ1-2, with TRBD1 matching over 10 bases. Trimming took 4 bases from V and 6 from J; bases not matched to a gene: 9. CDR1 SGHRS and CDR2 YFSETQ come from the germline V gene. The CDR3 is 15 amino acids. Here the CDR3 reads CASSPRDRGLNGYTF. CDR3 in DNA: TGCGCCAGCAGCCCCCGGGACAGGGGTCTGAATGGCTACACCTTC.

A note on this clonotype: Germline and junction disagree at one end, which may indicate a read error. The gene calls are TRBV11-2 and TRBJ2-1, with TRBD2 identical over 13 bases. The CDR3 totals 16 residues. Germline V gene lookup returns CDR1 SGHAT and CDR2 FQNNGV. This CDR3 is CASNLEGTSGKAEQFF. Here the CDR3 DNA reads TGTGCCAGCAACTTAGAAGGGACTAGCGGGAAGGCTGAGCAGTTCTTC.

CDR3 sequence (DNA): TGTGCCATCAGTGATGATTACTATGGCTACACCTTC. It encodes CAISDDYYGYTF. The chain joins TRBV10-3 to TRBJ1-2, with D unresolved. CDR1 is ENHRY, CDR2 SYGVKD, per germline. The CDR3 totals 12 residues. The V end lost 3 bases, the J end lost 3 bases, and 5 bases lay between the germline ends.

This sequence joins TRBV12-3 or TRBV12-4 and TRBJ2-1; D possibly uses TRBD1 or TRBD2 (5 bases each). The CDR3 has 13 residues. V was trimmed by 7 bases and J by 16 bases, leaving 23 bases between them. The CDR3 nucleotides are TGTGCCAGCAAGGGGAGCTCCTACAATGAGCGTTTCTTC. This encodes CASKGSSYNERFF.

The chain carries TRBV5-6 and TRBJ2-1, with D possibly TRBD2 on 5 matching bases. The CDR3 is 16 amino acids. CDR1 is SGHDT, CDR2 YYEEEE, per germline. V was shortened by 4 bases and J by 1 base, with 15 bases between the two germline ends. As DNA, the CDR3 is TGTGCCAGCAGCCCAATGGTAGGGAGTTCCTACAATGAGCAGTTCTTC. Amino acids: CASSPMVGSSYNEQFF.

The V call is TRBV2, the J call TRBJ2-7, with D maybe TRBD2 (5 bases). The CDR3 has 13 amino acids. Between the trimmed V and J ends, which lost 3 bases and 7 bases, there was a span of 13 bases. The V gene's germline CDR1 is SNHLY and CDR2 FYNNEI. Written as DNA, the CDR3 is TGTGCCAGCAGTGAGGGGTGGACGGGGGAGCAGTACTTC. Translated, it gives CASSEGWTGEQYF.